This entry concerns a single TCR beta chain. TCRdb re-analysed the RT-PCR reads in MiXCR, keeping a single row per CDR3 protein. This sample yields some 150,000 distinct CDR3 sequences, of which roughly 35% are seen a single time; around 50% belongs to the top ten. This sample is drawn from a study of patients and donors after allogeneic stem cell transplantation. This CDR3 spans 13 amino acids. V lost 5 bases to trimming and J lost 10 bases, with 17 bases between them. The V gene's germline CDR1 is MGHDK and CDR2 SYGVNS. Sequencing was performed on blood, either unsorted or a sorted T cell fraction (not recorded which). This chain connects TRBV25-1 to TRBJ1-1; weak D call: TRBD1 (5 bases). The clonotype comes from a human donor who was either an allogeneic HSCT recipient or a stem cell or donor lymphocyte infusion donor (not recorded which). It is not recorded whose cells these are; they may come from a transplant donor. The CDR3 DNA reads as TGTGCCAGCAGTTACGGGACGGCCCACGGAGCTTTCTTT. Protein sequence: CASSYGTAHGAFF.